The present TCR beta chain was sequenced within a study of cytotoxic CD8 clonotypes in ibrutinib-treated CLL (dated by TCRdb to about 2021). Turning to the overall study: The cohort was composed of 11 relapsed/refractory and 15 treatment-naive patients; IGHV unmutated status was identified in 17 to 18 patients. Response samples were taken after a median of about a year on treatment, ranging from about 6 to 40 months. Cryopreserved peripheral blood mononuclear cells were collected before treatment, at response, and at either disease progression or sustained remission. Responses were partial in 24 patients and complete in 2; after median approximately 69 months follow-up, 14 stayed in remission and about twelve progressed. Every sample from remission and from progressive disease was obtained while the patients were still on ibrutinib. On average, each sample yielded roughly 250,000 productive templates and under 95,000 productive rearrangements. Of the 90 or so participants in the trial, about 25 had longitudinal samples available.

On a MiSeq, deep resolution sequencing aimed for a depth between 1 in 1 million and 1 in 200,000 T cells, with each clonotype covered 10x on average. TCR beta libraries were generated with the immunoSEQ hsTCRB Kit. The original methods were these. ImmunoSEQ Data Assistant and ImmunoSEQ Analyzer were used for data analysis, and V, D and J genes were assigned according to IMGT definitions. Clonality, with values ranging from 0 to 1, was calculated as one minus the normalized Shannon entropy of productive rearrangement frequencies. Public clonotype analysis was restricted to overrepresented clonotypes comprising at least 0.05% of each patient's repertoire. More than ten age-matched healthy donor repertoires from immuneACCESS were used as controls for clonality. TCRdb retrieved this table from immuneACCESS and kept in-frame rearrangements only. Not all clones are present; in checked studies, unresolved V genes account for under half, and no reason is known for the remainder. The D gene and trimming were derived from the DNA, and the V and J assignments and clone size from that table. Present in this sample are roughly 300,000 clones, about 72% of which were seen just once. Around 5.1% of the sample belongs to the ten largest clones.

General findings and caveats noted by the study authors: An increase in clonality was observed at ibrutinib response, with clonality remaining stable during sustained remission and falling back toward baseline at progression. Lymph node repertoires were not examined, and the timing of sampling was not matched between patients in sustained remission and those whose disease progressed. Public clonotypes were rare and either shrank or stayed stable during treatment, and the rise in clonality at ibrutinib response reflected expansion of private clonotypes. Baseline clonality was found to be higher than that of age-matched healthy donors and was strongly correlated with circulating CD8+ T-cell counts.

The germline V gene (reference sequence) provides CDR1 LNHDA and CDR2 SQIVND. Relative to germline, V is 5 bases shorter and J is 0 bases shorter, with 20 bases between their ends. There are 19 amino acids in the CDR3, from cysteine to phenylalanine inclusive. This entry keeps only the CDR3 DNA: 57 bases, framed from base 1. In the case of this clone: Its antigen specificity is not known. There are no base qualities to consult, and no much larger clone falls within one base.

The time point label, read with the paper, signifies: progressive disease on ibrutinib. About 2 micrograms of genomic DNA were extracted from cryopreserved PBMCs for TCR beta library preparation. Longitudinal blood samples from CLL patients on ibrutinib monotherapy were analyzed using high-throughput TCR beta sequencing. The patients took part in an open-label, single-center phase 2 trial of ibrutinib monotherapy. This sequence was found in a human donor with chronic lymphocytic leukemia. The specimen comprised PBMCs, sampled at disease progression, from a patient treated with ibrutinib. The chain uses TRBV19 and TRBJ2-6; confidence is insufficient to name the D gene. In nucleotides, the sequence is TGTGCCAGTAGTTCCCTACCCGGCAGAGTATTCTCTGGGGCCAACGTCCTGACTTTC. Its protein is CASSSLPGRVFSGANVLTF.